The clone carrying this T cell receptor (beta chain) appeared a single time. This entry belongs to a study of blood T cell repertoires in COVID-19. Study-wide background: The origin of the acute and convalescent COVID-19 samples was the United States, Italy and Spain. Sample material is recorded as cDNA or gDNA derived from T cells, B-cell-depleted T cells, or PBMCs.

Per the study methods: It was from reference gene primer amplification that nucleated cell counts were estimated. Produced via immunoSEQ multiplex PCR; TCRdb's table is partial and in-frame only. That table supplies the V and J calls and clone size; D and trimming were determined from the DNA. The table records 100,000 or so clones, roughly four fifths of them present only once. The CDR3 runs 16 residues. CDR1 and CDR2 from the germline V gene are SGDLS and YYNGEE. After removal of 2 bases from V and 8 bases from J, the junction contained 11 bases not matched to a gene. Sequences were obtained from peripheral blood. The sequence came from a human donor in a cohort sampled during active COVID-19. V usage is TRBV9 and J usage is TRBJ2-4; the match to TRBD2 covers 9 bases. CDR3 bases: TGTGCCAGCAGCGTGCAGGGGACTAGCCTTTTTGACATTCAGTACTTC. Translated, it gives CASSVQGTSLFDIQYF.